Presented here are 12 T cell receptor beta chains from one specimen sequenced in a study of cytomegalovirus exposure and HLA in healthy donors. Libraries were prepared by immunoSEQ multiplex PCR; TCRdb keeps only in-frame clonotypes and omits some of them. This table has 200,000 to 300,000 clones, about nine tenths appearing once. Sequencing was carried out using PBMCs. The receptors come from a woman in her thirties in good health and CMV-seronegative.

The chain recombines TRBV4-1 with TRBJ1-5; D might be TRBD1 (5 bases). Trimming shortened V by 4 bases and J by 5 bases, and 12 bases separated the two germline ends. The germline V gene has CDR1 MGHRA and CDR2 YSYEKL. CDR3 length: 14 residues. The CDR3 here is CASSPRQLDQPQHF. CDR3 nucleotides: TGCGCCAGCAGCCCCCGACAGTTAGATCAGCCCCAGCATTTT.

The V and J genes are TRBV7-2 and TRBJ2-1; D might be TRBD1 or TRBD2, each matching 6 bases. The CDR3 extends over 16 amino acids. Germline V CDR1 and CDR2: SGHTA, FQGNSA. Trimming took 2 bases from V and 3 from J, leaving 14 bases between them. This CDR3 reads CASSLRGAGSYNEQFF. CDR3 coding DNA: TGTGCCAGCAGCTTAAGGGGGGCAGGAAGCTACAATGAGCAGTTCTTC.

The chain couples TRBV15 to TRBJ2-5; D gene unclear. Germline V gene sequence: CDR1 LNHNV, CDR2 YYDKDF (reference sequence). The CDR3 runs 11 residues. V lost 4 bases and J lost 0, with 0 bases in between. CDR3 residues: CATSNQETQYF. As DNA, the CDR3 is TGTGCCACCAGCAACCAAGAGACCCAGTACTTC.

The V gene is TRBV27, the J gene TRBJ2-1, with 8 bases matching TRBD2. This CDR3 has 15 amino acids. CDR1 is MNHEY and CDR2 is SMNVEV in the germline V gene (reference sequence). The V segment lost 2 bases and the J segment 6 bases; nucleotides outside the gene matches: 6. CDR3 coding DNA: TGTGCCAGCAGTTTAGGGACTAGTAGCTTCAATGAGCAGTTCTTC. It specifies CASSLGTSSFNEQFF.

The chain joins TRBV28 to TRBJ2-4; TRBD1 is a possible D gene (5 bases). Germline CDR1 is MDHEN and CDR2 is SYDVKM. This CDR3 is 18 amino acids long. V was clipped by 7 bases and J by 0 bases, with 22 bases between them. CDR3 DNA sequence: TGTGCCAGCACCCCCAGTGGCAGGGAAAGCCTAGCCAAAAACATTCAGTACTTC. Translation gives CASTPSGRESLAKNIQYF.

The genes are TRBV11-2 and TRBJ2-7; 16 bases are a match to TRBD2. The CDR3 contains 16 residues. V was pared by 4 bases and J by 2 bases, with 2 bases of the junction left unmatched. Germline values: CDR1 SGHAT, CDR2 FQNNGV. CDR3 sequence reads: CASSSGLAGGPYEQYF. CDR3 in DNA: TGTGCCAGCAGCTCGGGACTAGCGGGAGGGCCCTACGAGCAGTACTTC.

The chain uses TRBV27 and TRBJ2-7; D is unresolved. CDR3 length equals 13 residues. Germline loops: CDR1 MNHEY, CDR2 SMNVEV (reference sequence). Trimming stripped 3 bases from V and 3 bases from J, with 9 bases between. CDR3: CASSLTPHYEQYF. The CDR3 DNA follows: TGTGCCAGCAGTTTGACCCCCCACTACGAGCAGTACTTC.

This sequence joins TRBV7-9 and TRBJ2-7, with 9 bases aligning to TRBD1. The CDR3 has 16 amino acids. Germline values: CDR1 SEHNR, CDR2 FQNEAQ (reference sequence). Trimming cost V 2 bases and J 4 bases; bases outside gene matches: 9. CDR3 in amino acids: CASSLNVRTGEYEQYF. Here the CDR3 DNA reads TGTGCCAGCAGCTTAAACGTCCGGACAGGGGAATACGAGCAGTACTTC.

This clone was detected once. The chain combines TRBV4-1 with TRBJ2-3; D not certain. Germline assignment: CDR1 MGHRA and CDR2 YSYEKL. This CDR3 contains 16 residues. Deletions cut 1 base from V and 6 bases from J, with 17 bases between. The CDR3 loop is CASSQGVELPFDTQYF. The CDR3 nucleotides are TGCGCCAGCAGCCAAGGCGTGGAGCTGCCCTTTGATACGCAGTATTTT.

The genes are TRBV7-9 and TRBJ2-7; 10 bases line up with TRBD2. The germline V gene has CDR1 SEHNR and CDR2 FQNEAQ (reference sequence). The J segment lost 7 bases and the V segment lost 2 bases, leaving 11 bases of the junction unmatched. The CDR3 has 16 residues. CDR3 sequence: CASSLTLGLAVFEQYF. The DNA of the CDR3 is TGTGCCAGCAGCTTAACGCTCGGACTAGCGGTTTTTGAGCAGTACTTC.

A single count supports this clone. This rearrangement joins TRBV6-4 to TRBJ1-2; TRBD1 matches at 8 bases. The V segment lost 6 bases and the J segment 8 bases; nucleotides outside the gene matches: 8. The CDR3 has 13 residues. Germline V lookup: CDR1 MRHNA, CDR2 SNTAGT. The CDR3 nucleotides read TGTGCCAGCAGATCCCAGGGGGCCGGGGGCTACACCTTC. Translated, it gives CASRSQGAGGYTF.

The CDR3: CASRDSGAKNIQYF. DNA of the CDR3: TGTGCCAGCAGGGACAGCGGGGCCAAAAACATTCAGTACTTC. V and J are TRBV2 and TRBJ2-4; D could derive from TRBD1 or TRBD2 (6 bases each). The CDR3 runs 14 residues. Per the germline V gene, CDR1 is SNHLY and CDR2 is FYNNEI. The germline V and J ends were trimmed by 6 bases and 1 base, with 10 bases remaining between them.